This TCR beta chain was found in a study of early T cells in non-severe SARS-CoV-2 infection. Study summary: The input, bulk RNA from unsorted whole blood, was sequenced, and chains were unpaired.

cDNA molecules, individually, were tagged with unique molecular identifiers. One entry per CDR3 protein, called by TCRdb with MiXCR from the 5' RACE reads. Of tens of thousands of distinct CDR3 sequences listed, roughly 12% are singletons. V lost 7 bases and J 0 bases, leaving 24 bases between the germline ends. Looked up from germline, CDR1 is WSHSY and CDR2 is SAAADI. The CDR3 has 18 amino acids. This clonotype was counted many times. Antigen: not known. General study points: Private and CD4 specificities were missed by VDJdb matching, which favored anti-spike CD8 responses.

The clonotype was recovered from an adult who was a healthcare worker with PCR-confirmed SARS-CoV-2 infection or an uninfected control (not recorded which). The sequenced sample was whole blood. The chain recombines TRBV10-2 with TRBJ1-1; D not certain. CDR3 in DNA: TGCGCCAGCACGAAGTTCCCAACGGAAGGCGTAATGAACACTGAAGCTTTCTTT. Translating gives CASTKFPTEGVMNTEAFF.